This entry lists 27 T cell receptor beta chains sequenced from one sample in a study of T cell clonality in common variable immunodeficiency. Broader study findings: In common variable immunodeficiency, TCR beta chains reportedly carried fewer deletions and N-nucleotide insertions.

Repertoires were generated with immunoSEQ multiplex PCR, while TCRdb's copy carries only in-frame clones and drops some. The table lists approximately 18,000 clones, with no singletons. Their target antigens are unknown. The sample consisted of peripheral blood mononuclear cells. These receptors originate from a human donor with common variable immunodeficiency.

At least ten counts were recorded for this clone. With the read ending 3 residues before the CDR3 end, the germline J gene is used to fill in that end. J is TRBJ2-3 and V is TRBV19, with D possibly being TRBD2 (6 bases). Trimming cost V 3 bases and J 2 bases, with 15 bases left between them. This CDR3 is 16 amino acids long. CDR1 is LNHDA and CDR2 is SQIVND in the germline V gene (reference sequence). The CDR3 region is CASSIRGGTYTDTQYF. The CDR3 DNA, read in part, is TGTGCCAGTAGTATCCGGGGAGGCACCTACACAGATACG.

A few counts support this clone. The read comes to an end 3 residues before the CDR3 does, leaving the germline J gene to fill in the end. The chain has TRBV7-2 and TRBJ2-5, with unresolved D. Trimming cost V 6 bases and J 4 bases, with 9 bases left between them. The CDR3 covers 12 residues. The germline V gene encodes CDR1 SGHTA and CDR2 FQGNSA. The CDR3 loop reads CASSPLLETQYF. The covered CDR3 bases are TGTGCCAGCAGTCCCCTGTTAGAGACC. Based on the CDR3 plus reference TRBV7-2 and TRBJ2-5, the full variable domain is GAGVSQSPSNKVTEKGKDVELRCDPISGHTALYWYRQSLGQGLEFLIYFQGNSAPDKSGLPSDRFSAERTGGSVSTLTIQRTQQEDSAVYLCASSPLLETQYFGPGTRLLVL.

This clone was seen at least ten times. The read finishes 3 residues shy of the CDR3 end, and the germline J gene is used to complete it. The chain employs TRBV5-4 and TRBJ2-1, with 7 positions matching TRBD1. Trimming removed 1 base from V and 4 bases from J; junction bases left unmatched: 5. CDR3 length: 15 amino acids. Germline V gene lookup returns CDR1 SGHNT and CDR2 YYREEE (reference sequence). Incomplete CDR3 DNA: TGTGCCAGCAGCTTGTTCGGGACAGTTTACAATGAG. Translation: CASSLFGTVYNE. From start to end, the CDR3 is CASSLFGTVYNEQFF.

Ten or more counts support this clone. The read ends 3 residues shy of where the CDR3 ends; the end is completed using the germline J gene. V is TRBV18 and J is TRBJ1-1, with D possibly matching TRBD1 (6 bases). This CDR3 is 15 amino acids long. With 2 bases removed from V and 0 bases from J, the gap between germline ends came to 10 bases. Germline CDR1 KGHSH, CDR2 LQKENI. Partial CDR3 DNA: TGTGCCAGCTCACCAGGGACACACTTGAACACTGAA. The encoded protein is CASSPGTHLNTE. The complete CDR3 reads CASSPGTHLNTEAFF. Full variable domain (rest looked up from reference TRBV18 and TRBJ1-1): NAGVMQNPRHLVRRRGQEARLRCSPMKGHSHVYWYRQLPEEGLKFMVYLQKENIIDESGMPKERFSAEFPKEGPSILRIQQVVRGDSAAYFCASSPGTHLNTEAFFGQGTRLTVV.

CDR3 protein: CASSRTGDEQFF. The part of the CDR3 DNA that was read is TGTGCCAGCAGCCGAACAGGGGATGAG. The rearrangement joins TRBV7-9 to TRBJ2-1; 7 nucleotides match TRBD1. The missing CDR3 end, 3 residues past where the read stops, is filled in from the germline J gene. V shed 5 bases and J 8 bases; nucleotides not matched to a gene: 3. The germline V gene encodes CDR1 SEHNR and CDR2 FQNEAQ (reference sequence). The CDR3 is made up of 12 amino acids.

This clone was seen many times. The CDR3 bases that were read are TGTGCCAGCAGGGGTGGACAGGGGTCGGGGGAG. Its protein product is CASRGGQGSGE. The CDR3 as a whole reads CASRGGQGSGELFF. The chain links TRBV2 to TRBJ2-2; TRBD1 aligns across 9 bases. With the read ending 3 residues before the CDR3 end, the germline J gene is used to fill in that end. Germline CDR1 is SNHLY and CDR2 is FYNNEI. V gave up 6 bases and J gave up 8 bases; unmatched junction bases: 7. There are 14 residues in the CDR3.

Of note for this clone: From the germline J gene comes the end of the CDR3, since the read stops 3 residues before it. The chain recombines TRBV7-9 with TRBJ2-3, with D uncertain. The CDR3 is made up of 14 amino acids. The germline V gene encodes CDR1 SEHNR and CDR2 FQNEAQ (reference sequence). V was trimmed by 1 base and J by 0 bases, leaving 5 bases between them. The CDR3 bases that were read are TGTGCCAGCAGCTTAGAGGTCAGCACAGATACG. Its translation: CASSLEVSTDT. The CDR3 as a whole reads CASSLEVSTDTQYF.

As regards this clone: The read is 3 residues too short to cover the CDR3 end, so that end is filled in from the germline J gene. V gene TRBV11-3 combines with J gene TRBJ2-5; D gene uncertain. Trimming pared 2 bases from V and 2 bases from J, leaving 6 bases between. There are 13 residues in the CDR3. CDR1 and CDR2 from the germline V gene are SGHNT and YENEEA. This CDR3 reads CASSLNSQETQYF. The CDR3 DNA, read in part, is TGTGCCAGCAGCTTAAACAGTCAAGAGACC.

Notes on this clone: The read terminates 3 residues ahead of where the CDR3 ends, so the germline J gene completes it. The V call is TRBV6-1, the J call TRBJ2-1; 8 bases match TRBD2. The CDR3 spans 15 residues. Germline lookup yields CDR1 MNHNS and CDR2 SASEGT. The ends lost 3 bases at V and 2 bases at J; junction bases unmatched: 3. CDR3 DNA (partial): TGTGCCAGCAGTGATCAACTAGCGGCCTACAATGAG. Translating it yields CASSDQLAAYNE. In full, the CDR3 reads CASSDQLAAYNEQFF.

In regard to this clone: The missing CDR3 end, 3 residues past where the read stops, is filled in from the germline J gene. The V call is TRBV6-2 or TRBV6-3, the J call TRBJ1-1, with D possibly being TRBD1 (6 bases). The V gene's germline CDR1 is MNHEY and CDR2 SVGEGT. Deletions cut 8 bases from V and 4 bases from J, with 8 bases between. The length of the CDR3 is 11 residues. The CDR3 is CASAQGTEAFF. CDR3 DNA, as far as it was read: TGTGCCAGCGCACAGGGCACTGAA.

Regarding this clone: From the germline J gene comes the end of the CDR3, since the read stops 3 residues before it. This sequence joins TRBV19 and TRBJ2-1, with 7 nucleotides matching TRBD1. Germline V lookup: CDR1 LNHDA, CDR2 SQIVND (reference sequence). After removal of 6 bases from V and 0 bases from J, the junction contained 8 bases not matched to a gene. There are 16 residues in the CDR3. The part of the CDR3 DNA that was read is TGTGCCAGTAGCAGAGACCGGGACAGCTCCTACAATGAG. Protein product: CASSRDRDSSYNE. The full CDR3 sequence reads CASSRDRDSSYNEQFF.

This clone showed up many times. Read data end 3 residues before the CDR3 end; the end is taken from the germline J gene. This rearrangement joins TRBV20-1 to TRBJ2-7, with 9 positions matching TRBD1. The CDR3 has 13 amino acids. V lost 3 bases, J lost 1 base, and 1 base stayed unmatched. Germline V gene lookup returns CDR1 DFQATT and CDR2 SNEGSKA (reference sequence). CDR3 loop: CSARTGGSYEQYF. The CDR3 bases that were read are TGCAGTGCTAGGACAGGGGGTTCCTACGAG.

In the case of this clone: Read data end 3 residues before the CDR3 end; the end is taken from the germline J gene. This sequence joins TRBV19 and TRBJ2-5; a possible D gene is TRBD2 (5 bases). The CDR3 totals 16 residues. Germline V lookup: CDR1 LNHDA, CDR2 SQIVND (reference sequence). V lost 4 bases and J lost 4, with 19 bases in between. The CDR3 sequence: CASSTWTQSRAETQYF. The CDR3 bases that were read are TGTGCCAGTAGTACATGGACTCAATCAAGGGCAGAGACC. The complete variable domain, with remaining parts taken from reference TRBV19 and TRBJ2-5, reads DGGITQSPKYLFRKEGQNVTLSCEQNLNHDAMYWYRQDPGQGLRLIYYSQIVNDFQKGDIAEGYSVSREKKESFPLTVTSAQKNPTAFYLCASSTWTQSRAETQYFGPGTRLLVL.

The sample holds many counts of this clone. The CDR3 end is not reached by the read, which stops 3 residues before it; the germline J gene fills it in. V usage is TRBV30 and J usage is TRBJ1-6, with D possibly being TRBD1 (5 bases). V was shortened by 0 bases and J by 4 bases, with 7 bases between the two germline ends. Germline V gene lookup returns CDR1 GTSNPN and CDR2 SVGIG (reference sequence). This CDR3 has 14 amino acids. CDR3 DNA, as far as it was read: TGTGCCTGGAGTGTGAGGGGTTATAATTCACCC. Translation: CAWSVRGYNSP. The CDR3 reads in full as CAWSVRGYNSPLHF.

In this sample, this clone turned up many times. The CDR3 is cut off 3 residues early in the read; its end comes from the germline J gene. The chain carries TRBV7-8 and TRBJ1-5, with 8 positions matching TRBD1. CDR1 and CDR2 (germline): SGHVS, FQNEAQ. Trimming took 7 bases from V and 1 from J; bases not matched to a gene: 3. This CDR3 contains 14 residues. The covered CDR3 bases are TGTGCCAGCATACGGACAGGGAGCAATCAGCCC. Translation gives CASIRTGSNQP. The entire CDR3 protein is CASIRTGSNQPQHF.

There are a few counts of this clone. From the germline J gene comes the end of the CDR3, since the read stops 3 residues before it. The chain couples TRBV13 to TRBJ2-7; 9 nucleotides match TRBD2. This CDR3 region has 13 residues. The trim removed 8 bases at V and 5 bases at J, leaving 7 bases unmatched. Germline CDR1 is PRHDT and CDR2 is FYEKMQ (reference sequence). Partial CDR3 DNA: TGTGCCAGCGGGCTAGCGGGGACGGACGAG. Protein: CASGLAGTDE. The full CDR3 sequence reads CASGLAGTDEQYF.

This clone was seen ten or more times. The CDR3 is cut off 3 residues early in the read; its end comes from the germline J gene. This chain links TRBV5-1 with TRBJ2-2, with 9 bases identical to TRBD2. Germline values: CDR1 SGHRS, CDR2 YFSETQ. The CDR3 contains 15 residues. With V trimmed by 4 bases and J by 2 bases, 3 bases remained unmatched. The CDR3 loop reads CASSLSGGNTGELFF. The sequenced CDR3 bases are TGCGCCAGCAGCCTTAGCGGGGGTAACACCGGGGAG.

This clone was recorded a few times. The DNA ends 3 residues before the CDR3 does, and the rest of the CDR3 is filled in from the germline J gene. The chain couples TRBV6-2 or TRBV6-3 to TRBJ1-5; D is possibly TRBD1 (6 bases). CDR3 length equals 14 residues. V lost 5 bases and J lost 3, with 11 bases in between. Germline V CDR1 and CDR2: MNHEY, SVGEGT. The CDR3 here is CASSGGQLNQPQHF. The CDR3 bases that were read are TGTGCCAGCAGTGGAGGACAGCTCAATCAGCCC.

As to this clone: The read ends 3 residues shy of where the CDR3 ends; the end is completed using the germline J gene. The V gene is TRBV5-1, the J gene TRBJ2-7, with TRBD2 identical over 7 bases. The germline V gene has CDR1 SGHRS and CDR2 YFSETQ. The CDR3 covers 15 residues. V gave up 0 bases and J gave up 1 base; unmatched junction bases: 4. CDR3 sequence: CASSLGQGGSYEQYF. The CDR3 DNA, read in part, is TGCGCCAGCAGCTTGGGCCAGGGAGGGTCCTACGAG.

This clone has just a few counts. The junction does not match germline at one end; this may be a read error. CDR3 DNA (partial): TGTTCCAGCAGCTCCCGACAGGGCGAG. Amino acids: CSSSSRQGE. The CDR3 in its entirety is CSSSSRQGEQYF. The chain carries TRBV7-3 and TRBJ2-7; TRBD1 matches 7 bases. The read terminates 3 residues before the CDR3 end, so the remaining end is supplied by the germline J gene. The CDR3 length is 12 residues. Germline CDR1 and CDR2: SGHTA and FQGTGA. Supplemented by reference TRBV7-3 and TRBJ2-7, the full variable domain reads GAGVSQTPSNKVTEKGKYVELRCDPISGHTALYWYRQSLGQGPEFLIYFQGTGAADDSGLPNDRFFAVRPEGSVSTLKIQRTERGDSAVYLCSSSSRQGEQYFGPGTRLTVT.

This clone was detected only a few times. CDR3 bases read: TGTGCCAGCAGCTCCATACAGGTAGCTAACTATGGC. Amino acids: CASSSIQVANYG. The entire CDR3 sequence reads CASSSIQVANYGYTF. V is TRBV7-9 and J is TRBJ1-2, with D possibly being TRBD1 (5 bases). Read sequence stops 3 residues before the CDR3 end, and the germline J gene provides the missing end. From germline, CDR1 is SEHNR and CDR2 FQNEAQ (reference sequence). The CDR3 is made up of 15 amino acids. The V end was cut by 4 bases, the J end by 0 bases, with 12 bases between.

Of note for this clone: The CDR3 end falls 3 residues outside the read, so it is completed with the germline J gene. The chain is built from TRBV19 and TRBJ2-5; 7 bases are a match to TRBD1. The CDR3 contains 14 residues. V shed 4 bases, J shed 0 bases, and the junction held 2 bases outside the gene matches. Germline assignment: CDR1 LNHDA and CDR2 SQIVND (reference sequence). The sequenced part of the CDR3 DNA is TGTGCCAGTAGTAACGGACAGGACCAAGAGACC. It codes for CASSNGQDQET. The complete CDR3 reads CASSNGQDQETQYF.

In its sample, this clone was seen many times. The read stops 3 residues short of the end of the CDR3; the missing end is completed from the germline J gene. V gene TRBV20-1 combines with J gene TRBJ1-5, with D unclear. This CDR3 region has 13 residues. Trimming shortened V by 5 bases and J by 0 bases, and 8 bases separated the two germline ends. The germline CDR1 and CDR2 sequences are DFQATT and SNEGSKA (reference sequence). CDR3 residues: CSAARDSNQPQHF. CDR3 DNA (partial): TGCAGTGCTGCGCGGGATAGCAATCAGCCC.

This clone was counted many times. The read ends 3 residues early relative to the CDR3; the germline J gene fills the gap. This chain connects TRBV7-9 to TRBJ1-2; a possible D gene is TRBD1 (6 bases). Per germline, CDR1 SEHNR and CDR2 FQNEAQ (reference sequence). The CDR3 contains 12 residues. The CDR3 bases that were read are TGTGCCAGCAGCAGCTCAGGGGTCGGC. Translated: CASSSSGVG. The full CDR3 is CASSSSGVGYTF.

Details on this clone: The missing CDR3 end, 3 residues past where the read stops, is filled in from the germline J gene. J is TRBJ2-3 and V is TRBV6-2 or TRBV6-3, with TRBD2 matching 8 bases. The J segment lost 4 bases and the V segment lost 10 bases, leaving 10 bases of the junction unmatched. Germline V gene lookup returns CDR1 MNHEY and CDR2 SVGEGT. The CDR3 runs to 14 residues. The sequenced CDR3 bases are TGTGCCACCCAGAGCCCGGGAGGGGCAGATACG. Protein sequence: CATQSPGGADT. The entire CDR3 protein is CATQSPGGADTQYF.

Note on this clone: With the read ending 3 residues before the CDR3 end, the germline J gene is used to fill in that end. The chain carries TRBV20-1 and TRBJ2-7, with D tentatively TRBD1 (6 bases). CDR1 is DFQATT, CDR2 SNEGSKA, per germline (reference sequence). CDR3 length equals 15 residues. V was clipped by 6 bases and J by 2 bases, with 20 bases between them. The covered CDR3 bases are TGCAGTGCCAAGCAACAGGGATCGGTCCCCTACGAG. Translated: CSAKQQGSVPYE. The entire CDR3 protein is CSAKQQGSVPYEQYF.

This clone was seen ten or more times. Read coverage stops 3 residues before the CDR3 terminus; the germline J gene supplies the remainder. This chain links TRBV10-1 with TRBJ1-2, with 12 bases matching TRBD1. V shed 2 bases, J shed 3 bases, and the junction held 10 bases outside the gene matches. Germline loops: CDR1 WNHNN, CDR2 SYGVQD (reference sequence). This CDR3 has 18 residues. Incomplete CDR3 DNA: TGCGCCAGCAGTGAGGCCCGGGACAGGGGGCGCTACCACTATGGC. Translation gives CASSEARDRGRYHYG. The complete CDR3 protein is CASSEARDRGRYHYGYTF.